This T cell receptor (beta chain) was sequenced during a study of blood T cell repertoires in COVID-19. Trimming stripped 0 bases from V and 4 bases from J, with 10 bases between. Germline CDR1 and CDR2: LNHNV and YYDKDF (reference sequence). This CDR3 has 15 amino acids. Sequenced by immunoSEQ multiplex PCR; TCRdb stores in-frame clones only, minus some. The sample consists of fewer than 200,000 clones, 80% to 90% of them appearing once. Sequencing used peripheral blood. The sequence came from a young man who had recovered from COVID-19. The V and J genes are TRBV15 and TRBJ1-3; D may be TRBD1 (5 bases). This CDR3 is CATSRDQGSGNTIYF. In nucleotides, the CDR3 is TGTGCCACCAGCAGAGATCAGGGCTCAGGAAACACCATATATTTT.